A selection of T cell receptor beta chains follows, all from one sample in a study of T cells after yellow fever vaccination. TCRdb fed the 5' RACE reads into MiXCR, producing one record per CDR3 protein. Of hundreds of thousands of distinct CDR3 sequences detected, around 12% appear once; the ten largest clones hold approximately 15%. The specimen comprised PBMCs, sampled on the day of the yellow fever booster vaccination. Receptor source: a man aged 30 to 39 who received the YFV17D yellow fever vaccine. The CDR3 runs from the conserved cysteine through the conserved F or W. The D gene is left open where the match is weak. Clone size appears in some rows only: once, few, many, or a class for an expanded clone.

abundance	d_gene	v_gene	j_gene	len	CDR3aa	CDR3nt
few	-	TRBV7-9	TRBJ2-4	15	CASSLALPSGDIQYF	TGTGCCAGCAGCTTAGCCCTCCCCTCAGGAGACATTCAGTACTTC
-	TRBD2	TRBV5-1	TRBJ2-7	15	CASRPTSGRVDEQYF	TGCGCCAGCAGACCGACTAGCGGGAGAGTCGACGAGCAGTACTTC
-	-	TRBV7-3	TRBJ2-3	16	CASSLGPLSGADTQYF	TGTGCCAGCAGCTTAGGCCCCTTGAGCGGAGCAGATACGCAGTATTTT
-	-	TRBV11-2	TRBJ2-2	13	CASSLDLSGELFF	TGTGCCAGCAGCTTAGATCTATCCGGGGAGCTGTTTTTT
many	-	TRBV6-5	TRBJ2-7	12	CASRDLTYEQYF	TGTGCCAGCAGGGACCTTACCTACGAGCAGTACTTC
-	-	TRBV7-9	TRBJ2-5	14	CASSFQPGQETQYF	TGTGCCAGCAGCTTCCAACCCGGCCAAGAGACCCAGTACTTC
-	-	TRBV7-2	TRBJ2-5	15	CASSPQGARQETQYF	TGTGCCAGCAGCCCCCAAGGAGCGCGTCAAGAGACCCAGTACTTC
-	TRBD2	TRBV25-1	TRBJ2-1	15	CASSPVSGTLGEQFF	TGTGCCAGCAGCCCTGTTAGCGGGACTTTAGGTGAGCAGTTCTTC
few	TRBD2	TRBV10-1	TRBJ2-1	17	CASSESAGLAGEGEQFF	TGCGCCAGCAGTGAGTCTGCCGGACTAGCGGGAGAAGGGGAGCAGTTCTTC
-	TRBD1	TRBV7-9	TRBJ1-2	16	CASSLVGGQGPFGYTF	TGTGCCAGCAGCTTAGTAGGGGGACAGGGTCCTTTTGGCTACACCTTC
few	TRBD1	TRBV5-6	TRBJ2-5	15	CASSSPWTGEETQYF	TGTGCCAGCAGCTCCCCGTGGACAGGGGAAGAGACCCAGTACTTC
many	-	TRBV20-1	TRBJ1-6	12	CSARAGNSPLHF	TGCAGTGCTAGAGCAGGGAATTCACCCCTCCACTTT
-	TRBD2	TRBV6-2/TRBV6-3	TRBJ2-2	16	CASRPSRSGETGELFF	TGTGCCAGCAGACCCTCGAGGAGCGGGGAGACCGGGGAGCTGTTTTTT
few	-	TRBV7-9	TRBJ2-1	16	CASSFPQVQGSSEQFF	TGTGCCAGCAGCTTCCCCCAAGTCCAGGGAAGCAGTGAGCAGTTCTTC
many	TRBD1	TRBV15	TRBJ1-1	15	CATSRRQGEGTEAFF	TGTGCCACCAGCAGGAGACAGGGAGAAGGCACTGAAGCTTTCTTT
few	-	TRBV25-1	TRBJ1-1	13	CASSEYVGGEAFF	TGTGCCAGCAGTGAATATGTGGGAGGGGAAGCTTTCTTT
few	TRBD2	TRBV6-2/TRBV6-3	TRBJ2-1	17	CASSSRTSGSQHNEQFF	TGTGCCAGCAGTTCCAGGACTAGCGGGAGTCAACACAATGAGCAGTTCTTC
few	-	TRBV5-5	TRBJ2-7	15	CASSLGDPRTYEQYF	TGTGCCAGCAGCTTAGGGGACCCCCGGACCTACGAGCAGTACTTC
few	-	TRBV11-2	TRBJ1-1	16	CASSLDLLRGNTEAFF	TGTGCCAGCAGCTTAGATCTATTGCGGGGGAACACTGAAGCTTTCTTT
-	-	TRBV5-5	TRBJ2-1	16	CASSLVRLLFYNEQFF	TGTGCCAGCAGCTTGGTGAGACTACTATTTTACAATGAGCAGTTCTTC
few	TRBD2	TRBV6-5	TRBJ2-3	16	CASSYSRTSSGDTQYF	TGTGCCAGCAGTTACTCACGGACTAGCAGCGGAGATACGCAGTATTTT
few	-	TRBV6-1	TRBJ2-7	13	CASGPMSSYEQYF	TGTGCCAGCGGTCCTATGAGCTCCTACGAGCAGTACTTC
few	TRBD2	TRBV12-3/TRBV12-4	TRBJ2-1	15	CASSFVAGVYNEQFF	TGTGCCAGCAGTTTTGTAGCGGGTGTTTACAATGAGCAGTTCTTC
many	-	TRBV27	TRBJ2-3	12	CASSHRTDTQYF	TGTGCCAGCAGTCACCGTACGGATACGCAGTATTTT
few	-	TRBV5-6	TRBJ2-5	14	CASSSGRTAETQYF	TGTGCCAGCAGCTCAGGCAGGACAGCAGAGACCCAGTACTTC
few	-	TRBV2	TRBJ1-5	15	CASSDGQQFNQPQHF	TGTGCCAGCAGTGATGGGCAACAGTTCAATCAGCCCCAGCATTTT
many	-	TRBV7-8	TRBJ1-2	12	CASTPQAYGYTF	TGTGCCAGCACCCCCCAGGCCTATGGCTACACCTTC
few	TRBD2	TRBV5-1	TRBJ2-5	15	CASSLPSGAQETQYF	TGCGCCAGCAGCTTGCCTAGCGGGGCTCAAGAGACCCAGTACTTC
many	-	TRBV18	TRBJ2-5	18	CASSPGEDWTVDQETQYF	TGTGCCAGCTCACCAGGGGAGGATTGGACCGTAGACCAAGAGACCCAGTACTTC
-	TRBD2	TRBV5-6	TRBJ2-5	16	CASRPTGTSGRETQYF	TGTGCCAGCAGGCCGACCGGGACTAGCGGGAGAGAGACCCAGTACTTC
-	-	TRBV11-2	TRBJ2-7	15	CASSLENLASYEQYF	TGTGCCAGCAGCTTAGAGAACCTAGCGTCATACGAGCAGTACTTC
-	-	TRBV4-3	TRBJ1-5	14	CASSQVRGNQPQHF	TGCGCCAGCAGCCAAGTGAGGGGCAATCAGCCCCAGCATTTT
few	-	TRBV7-2	TRBJ1-1	15	CASSFSAPGNTEAFF	TGTGCCAGCAGCTTTTCCGCCCCCGGGAACACTGAAGCTTTCTTT
few	-	TRBV5-5	TRBJ1-4	16	CASSLKRAGDNEKLFF	TGTGCCAGCAGCTTGAAAAGGGCAGGGGATAATGAAAAACTGTTTTTT
few	-	TRBV21-1	TRBJ1-5	15	CASSKVGCSNQPQHF	TGTGCCAGCAGCAAAGTTGGGTGCAGCAATCAGCCCCAGCATTTT
few	TRBD1	TRBV7-2	TRBJ2-3	15	CASSLDRGRKDTQYF	TGTGCCAGCAGCTTAGACAGGGGGCGGAAAGATACGCAGTATTTT
-	-	TRBV2	TRBJ2-2	17	CASRGQTGQGPTGELFF	TGTGCCAGCAGGGGGCAAACGGGTCAGGGACCCACCGGGGAGCTGTTTTTT
few	TRBD2	TRBV4-3	TRBJ2-2	16	CASSQDRDYSTGELFF	TGCGCCAGCAGCCAAGATAGGGACTACAGCACCGGGGAGCTGTTTTTT
many	TRBD1	TRBV5-1	TRBJ2-7	12	CASSPGQGKQYF	TGCGCCAGCAGCCCGGGACAGGGAAAGCAGTACTTC
-	-	TRBV24-1	TRBJ2-6	17	CATSDYRTTSGANVLTF	TGTGCCACCAGTGATTATCGGACCACCTCTGGGGCCAACGTCCTGACTTTC
few	TRBD1	TRBV29-1	TRBJ1-1	14	CSVSTGTGNTEAFF	TGCAGCGTGTCCACCGGGACAGGGAACACTGAAGCTTTCTTT
-	TRBD1	TRBV9	TRBJ2-3	14	CASSGTTGGDTQYF	TGTGCCAGCAGCGGAACGACAGGGGGGGATACGCAGTATTTT
many	TRBD2	TRBV28	TRBJ2-1	14	CASRAPGGVNEQFF	TGTGCCAGCAGAGCCCCGGGGGGAGTCAATGAGCAGTTCTTC
-	-	TRBV24-1	TRBJ2-5	13	CATQQDNQETQYF	TGTGCCACACAACAGGATAACCAAGAGACCCAGTACTTC